The 2 T cell receptor beta chains in this list originate from one sample, sequenced in a study of CDR3 diversity in severe acne. TCRdb re-analysed the PCR reads in MiXCR, keeping a single row per CDR3 protein. The sample records about 84,000 distinct CDR3 sequences, around 50% being singletons. The sequenced sample consisted of blood. Every receptor here comes from a male donor in good health, without acne.

A word on this clonotype: The limits of the CDR3 on the DNA are not certain, so only TCRdb's listed CDR3 is given. The V gene is TRBV7-6, the J gene TRBJ2-1; the table's D call of TRBD2 was not tested on the DNA. Termini included, the CDR3 measures 15 amino acids. Germline CDR1 is SGHVS and CDR2 is FNYEAQ. The CDR3 reads CASSWGGGAADEQLF.

This clonotype was seen ten or more times. The J gene is TRBJ2-3, the V gene TRBV2; possibly TRBD1 for D (5 bases). The germline gives CDR1 SNHLY, CDR2 FYNNEI. The CDR3 has 15 amino acids. V was cut by 6 bases and J by 2 bases, with 15 bases left in between. The CDR3 DNA is TGTGCCAGCAGCCCCCAGGGTTTTCACACAGATACGCAGTATTTT. This sequence encodes CASSPQGFHTDTQYF. The full variable domain, rest sourced from reference TRBV2 and TRBJ2-3, is EPEVTQTPSHQVTQMGQEVILRCVPISNHLYFYWYRQILGQKVEFLVSFYNNEISEKSEIFDDQFSVERPDGSNFTLKIRSTKLEDSAMYFCASSPQGFHTDTQYFGPGTRLTVL.